This T cell receptor beta chain was recovered during a study of T cell clonotyping in hematopoietic cell transplantation. Whole-study findings and limits: Recipient TCR diversity dropped after transplant; expanded clonotypes rose from day 30 to 180.

This sample's time point: recipient sample about 28 days before transplant, after cytoreduction. Measured with immunoSEQ multiplex PCR; TCRdb has only the in-frame clones, and not every one. The repertoire holds more than 40,000 clones, 85% seen once, with approximately 2.8% in the top ten. This clone was seen a single time. Its target is not known. V lost 2 bases and J lost 2; bases outside the gene matches: 6. The CDR3 spans 17 residues. The V gene's germline CDR1 is SGHAT and CDR2 FQNNGV. The material sequenced was peripheral blood mononuclear cells, taken before stem cell transplant. The sequence derives from a man aged 55-75 years with acute myeloid leukemia. Some clones in this sample may be carry-over from other donors' samples. V is TRBV11-2 and J is TRBJ1-3; TRBD1 aligns across 10 bases. CDR3: CASSLSVGQGAGNTIYF. The CDR3 coding sequence is TGTGCCAGCAGCTTATCGGTAGGACAGGGGGCTGGAAACACCATATATTTT.